This T cell receptor (beta chain) was profiled in a study of cytomegalovirus exposure and HLA in healthy donors (dated by TCRdb to 2017 to 2019). Describing the broader study: An earlier analysis of 550 to 700 of the donors reported about 250 Gb of sequence data and around 110 million unique TCR beta sequences from about 180 million T cells. Four or five DR-DQ haplotypes were handled as single units for association and clustering, since linkage in the cohort was strong. The study was designed to test whether signatures of past pathogen exposure could be identified by cataloging public T cell receptors. Rather than using new phenotypic data, the later analysis identified candidate immune exposures from TCR beta sequences and from how often those sequences occurred across donors. Donor age, sex, ethnicity and CMV serostatus were compiled together with the repertoire data. In a later genetic analysis, genome-wide SNP genotypes for about three fifths of the roughly 670 donors were used, and that subset was treated as a discovery cohort. Of the roughly 400 genotyped donors, approximately 83% fell in the genetic ancestry cluster associated with self-reported Caucasian donors. HLA typing included class I and class II loci at four-digit resolution. Across approximately 420 genotyped donors of the cohort, an average of about 200,000 unique TCR beta nucleotide sequences per donor were sequenced, and roughly 20% of those sequences were non-productive. A separate validation cohort of some 130 different subjects was used in addition to the approximately 700-subject first cohort. All discovery cohort repertoires had been generated using a single sequencing platform. The study combined high-throughput TCR immunosequencing, statistical association of individual TCRs with disease status, and machine learning to predict cytomegalovirus infection status. The study profiled the T cell repertoires of 550 to 700 subjects by immunosequencing and related them to cytomegalovirus serostatus. Typing coverage differed by locus: A, B, C, DRB1 and DQB1 were typed in about 620-630 donors, DQA1 in about 550, DPA1 in roughly 590, and DPB1 in approximately 450. In an earlier analysis of a few hundred of the donors, high-throughput TCR beta sequencing was used to judge whether each TCR beta V gene segment behaved as functional or pseudogenic. Around 300 gigabases of sequencing data and approximately 85 million unique TCR sequences were included in an early release covering roughly 600 HLA-typed donors. A later analysis re-examined previously published TCR beta repertoires from roughly 720 donors and added high-resolution HLA genotyping to investigate patterns of TCR occurrence.

Spanning cysteine to phenylalanine, the CDR3 consists of 12 amino acids. The kept DNA is CDR3 alone, 36 bases in frame from the first base. This clone was observed at least ten times. Its antigen has not been determined. No clone much larger than this one lies a single base away; base qualities are absent. The paper as a whole reports these results and caveats: A cluster of highly shared sequence variants was judged likely to represent a technical artifact of the sequencing pipeline. A later genetic analysis reported fewer N-insertions in productive TCRs among donors in an Asian-associated ancestry cluster than the roughly 620-donor mean. When HLA alleles, especially DR and DQ, strongly co-occurred, TCR associations were difficult to assign to individual alleles. A few of the identified cytomegalovirus-associated TCR beta chains were confirmed in vitro to be specific for cytomegalovirus antigens. A later genetic analysis associated a missense DCLRE1C variant with V-gene and J-gene trimming of TCR beta chains, and an independent cohort replicated the association. Most TCR sequences were observed very rarely across donors, whereas some public TCRs were present in many individuals. A later analysis found that HLA-associated TCR beta chains were more clonally expanded and had lower generation probabilities than equally common non-associated chains. Roughly uniform sequencing depth across donors was assumed in presence/absence analyses, although this assumption may not hold. In an earlier analysis of under 600 of the donors, most TCR beta V segments were observed in productive rearrangements about 87% or about 30% of the time, broadly matching IMGT annotations. Because counts were too low, about 18 rarely observed V segments, including chromosome 9 orphons, were excluded from the earlier analysis of several hundred of the donors. In a later analysis, some 18,000 TCR beta sequences were associated with specific HLA alleles at a false discovery rate of 0.05. Because HLA typing was unavailable for some donors at each locus, only the typed subset was used in association tests. A further reported finding was that TCR beta sequences accurately predicted the HLA-A and HLA-B alleles for most subjects in the first cohort. In a later analysis, most CMV-associated TCR beta chains were found to appear HLA-restricted, with HLA associations seemingly driven largely by CMV exposure. It was suggested by the authors that the approach could potentially be generalized to other disease states and immunological phenotypes. The study gave a list of roughly 150 TCR beta chains associated with cytomegalovirus. In both the original and validation cohorts, the classifier was reported to diagnose cytomegalovirus status with high specificity and sensitivity. According to a later analysis, parvovirus B19, influenza, CMV and Epstein-Barr virus appeared linked to several top co-occurrence clusters. In this cohort, only TCR beta chains were sequenced, and detectable features were limited by the absence of alpha or paired-chain data. Correlated functional status among segregating V segments might reflect linkage disequilibrium, but an unknown experimental factor could not be ruled out. Some IMGT-functional V segments, including TRBV6-2 and TRBV6-3, could not be distinguished by the 87-base-pair reads and were therefore excluded. Immune exposure information for the cohort was limited to CMV serostatus. A later analysis found that TCR association rates varied across HLA loci, with DRB1 alleles showing the most associated TCRs and HLA-C alleles the fewest.

The cohort was made up of about 610 healthy bone marrow donors. All cohort members were sampled while nominally healthy, although unrecorded immune exposures were likely present. The donor was CMV seronegative and belonged to the group of 352 seronegative cohort members. Every donor gave a peripheral blood sample, and the peripheral blood mononuclear cells from that sample were used for TCR beta sequencing. The Qiagen DNeasy Blood Extraction Kit was used to extract genomic DNA from the blood cell samples. Receptors were amplified or captured by the immunoSEQ multiplex PCR assay. For the multiplex PCR, a mixture combining 60 forward primers for TCR Vbeta segments and 13 reverse primers for TCR Jbeta segments was used. Amplification of the CDR3 region of rearranged TCR beta genes was performed with a multiplex PCR assay on genomic DNA. Amplified TCR beta libraries were sequenced as 87-base-pair reads on the Illumina HiSeq System. Concerning the study's data processing: A later analysis tallied 75 million to 85 million unique TCR beta chains across the 610 or so repertoires, and around 12 million of those chains were shared by two or more donors. Raw reads were error-corrected and collapsed into unique sequences with a nearest-neighbor algorithm that merged closely related sequences to remove PCR and sequencing errors. To assign V, D and J gene segments, CDR3 sequences were aligned to IMGT reference sequences. For a sequence to be retained, a match of at least six nucleotides to both a V gene segment and a J gene segment was required. Rearrangements were called productive when the CDR3 lacked stop codons and stayed in frame with V and J; all others were non-productive. CDR3 was defined according to IMGT convention as the region running from the second conserved V-encoded cysteine to the conserved J-encoded phenylalanine. Sequences without an unambiguous match to a single V gene segment were excluded from the earlier analysis of about 600 of the donors. In an earlier analysis of some 590 of the donors, a V segment was called functional when productive rearrangements were above 56.7%, and segregating when the standard deviation between donors exceeded 5%. A statistical classification framework was developed to diagnose cytomegalovirus status using the catalog of TCR beta chain sequences. A later analysis assigned V and J genes by comparing TCR nucleotide sequences with IMGT/GENE-DB human TR gene sequences. A later analysis assigned CDR3 sequences and most-parsimonious VDJ recombination scenarios with the TCRdist pipeline. A later analysis defined each TCR beta chain by its CDR3 amino acid sequence plus V-gene family, and excluded reads lacking a unique V-gene family. A later analysis removed 592 highly shared, low-generation-probability nucleotide sequences to deal with suspected cross-contamination and a sequencing artifact. A later analysis calculated a clonal expansion index for each public chain from normalized within-repertoire ranks of inferred template counts. Generation probabilities in a later analysis came from a VDJ recombination model fitted to out-of-frame rearrangements, and those results were checked against IGoR. Hypergeometric tests were used in a later analysis to score TCR-TCR, TCR-HLA and TCR-CMV co-occurrence, with a repertoire-size bias correction applied to the TCR pairs. In a later analysis, false discovery rates were estimated by permuting HLA or CMV assignments 20 times. In a later analysis, co-occurring TCRs were grouped using DBSCAN, and TCRdist sequence similarity was added for clustering within HLA-allele-positive subsets. Repertoires with fewer than 30,000 or more than 120,000 public chains were left out of co-occurrence clustering, as were roughly five repertoires with anomalous nucleotide sharing. TCRdb mirrors the immuneACCESS table, restricted to in-frame sequences. Some clones are absent from its copies; in checked studies, under half trace to an unresolved V gene, and the reason for the others is unknown. V and J calls and clone size are given by that table; D and trimming were obtained from the DNA. Counted in this sample were under 200,000 clones; roughly 74% of them appeared once. The ten largest clones represent over 4.5% of the sample.

The sequence joins TRBV21-1 to TRBJ2-4; the table's D call, TRBD2, has no DNA check behind it. TRBV21-1 is a pseudogene. The sequencing input was PBMCs. The clonotype was recovered from a male donor in good health and CMV-seronegative. The sequence in DNA is TGTGCCAGCAGCAAGGTGAGAGACATTCAGTACTTC. Protein translation: CASSKVRDIQYF.